The 29 T cell receptor beta chains in this list originate from one sample, sequenced in a study of T-cell reconstitution after alpha-beta-depleted transplantation in children. During its preparation, the TCRbeta library received unique molecular identifiers. TCRdb reprocessed the PCR reads with MiXCR, giving one entry per CDR3 protein. The sample lists about a million distinct CDR3 sequences, about 29% seen once, with over 25% in the top ten. Sequenced material: PBMCs, mostly from graft donor cells, taken 360 days after TCRalphabeta/CD19-depleted stem cell transplant. Receptor source: a boy in the first two years of life who had a stem cell transplant for SCID, so the T cells may come from the graft donor.

This clonotype was detected only a few times. For the CDR3, the DNA is TGTGCCACCAGCAGAGAGGTCAGGGGACCCTACGAGCAGTACTTC. This codes for CATSREVRGPYEQYF. V gene TRBV15 combines with J gene TRBJ2-7; possible D gene TRBD1, 6 bases. Trimming took 0 bases from V and 2 from J, leaving 11 bases between them. The V gene's germline CDR1 is LNHNV and CDR2 YYDKDF (reference sequence). The CDR3 covers 15 residues.

V and J are TRBV7-7 and TRBJ2-1; D unresolved. Germline V gene lookup returns CDR1 SSHAT and CDR2 FNYEAQ (reference sequence). This CDR3 has 15 amino acids. Trimming took 5 bases from V and 2 from J, leaving 13 bases between them. CDR3 region: CASSPGRVAYNEQFF. The CDR3 nucleotides are TGTGCCAGCAGCCCAGGCCGAGTTGCCTACAATGAGCAGTTCTTC.

This clonotype was picked up a small number of times. J is TRBJ2-1 and V is TRBV5-5, with TRBD1 matching over 9 bases. The junction had 6 bases not matched to a gene; V was cut back by 4 bases and J by 7 bases. The CDR3 consists of 14 residues. CDR1 and CDR2 (germline): SGHKS, YYEKEE (reference sequence). The CDR3 DNA reads TGTGCCAGCAGCCGGACAGGGGCTTGGAATGAGCAGTTCTTC. Protein product: CASSRTGAWNEQFF.

CDR3 coding DNA: TGTGCCAGCAGTACCCCCGGACAGGGTCGAGGGGCCTATGGCTACACCTTC. As protein: CASSTPGQGRGAYGYTF. The chain employs TRBV28 and TRBJ1-2, with 8 bases lining up with TRBD1. V was pared by 5 bases and J by 4 bases, with 15 bases of the junction left unmatched. The germline V gene encodes CDR1 MDHEN and CDR2 SYDVKM. The CDR3 is 17 residues long.

There are a few counts of this clonotype. This chain links TRBV12-3 or TRBV12-4 with TRBJ2-6, with D hard to call. V was cut by 10 bases and J by 0 bases, with 4 bases left in between. The CDR3 totals 12 residues. The CDR3 region has the DNA TGTGCCATAGACTCTGGGGCCAACGTCCTGACTTTC. Amino acid sequence: CAIDSGANVLTF.

The chain couples TRBV29-1 to TRBJ2-3; possibly TRBD2 for D (6 bases). V gave up 0 bases and J gave up 2 bases, with 12 bases separating them. Germline values: CDR1 SQVTM, CDR2 ANQGSEA. This CDR3 is 15 amino acids long. The CDR3 DNA follows: TGCAGCGTTGAAGAATCGGGGGTTCACACAGATACGCAGTATTTT. As protein: CSVEESGVHTDTQYF.

This clonotype appeared a few times. V is TRBV6-5 and J is TRBJ2-1; 8 nucleotides match TRBD2. The CDR3 runs 14 residues. Germline values: CDR1 MNHEY, CDR2 SVGAGI. V lost 6 bases to trimming and J lost 7 bases; unmatched junction nucleotides: 8. The CDR3: CASRLTSVRNEQFF. The CDR3 bases are TGTGCCAGCAGATTGACTAGCGTTAGGAATGAGCAGTTCTTC.

The chain carries TRBV7-9 and TRBJ2-3, with D perhaps TRBD1 or TRBD2 (6 bases each). CDR1 SEHNR and CDR2 FQNEAQ come from the germline V gene (reference sequence). V lost 8 bases, J lost 6 bases, and 18 bases lay in between. The CDR3 spans 14 residues. The CDR3 nucleotides read TGTGCCAGCCGCCGGTGGGGGGCGTCGGATACGCAGTATTTT. Its protein product is CASRRWGASDTQYF.

This clonotype was seen a few times. This chain links TRBV15 with TRBJ2-1, with 8 bases fitting TRBD2. Germline V lookup: CDR1 LNHNV, CDR2 YYDKDF (reference sequence). The V and J ends lost 5 bases and 8 bases, in that order; junction bases with no gene match: 11. The CDR3 runs 15 residues. CDR3 bases: TGTGCCACCAGCGTCCGGGGGGGCTTTCCCCATGAGCAGTTCTTC. The encoded protein is CATSVRGGFPHEQFF.

This clonotype has just a few counts. This chain links TRBV20-1 with TRBJ1-4, with 10 bases matching TRBD1. This CDR3 has 14 residues. Germline V lookup: CDR1 DFQATT, CDR2 SNEGSKA (reference sequence). V dropped 6 bases and J dropped 8; count of bases not matched to a gene: 9. CDR3 residues: CSALIRDRGEKLFF. CDR3 nucleotides: TGCAGTGCCCTAATCCGGGACAGGGGAGAAAAACTGTTTTTT.

This clonotype was seen a handful of times. This chain connects TRBV29-1 to TRBJ2-1, with TRBD1 matching 8 bases. CDR1 and CDR2 from the germline V gene are SQVTM and ANQGSEA. The length of the CDR3 is 13 residues. V lost 6 bases, J lost 3 bases, and 4 bases stayed unmatched. Written as DNA, the CDR3 is TGCAGCGTCGCTACAGGGGGCTACAATGAGCAGTTCTTC. It specifies CSVATGGYNEQFF.

The chain employs TRBV7-2 and TRBJ2-6, with D unresolved. In germline, CDR1 is SGHTA, CDR2 FQGNSA. With 6 bases removed from V and 4 bases from J, the gap between germline ends came to 16 bases. The CDR3 is made up of 16 amino acids. The CDR3: CASSHLRSSGANVLTF. DNA for the CDR3: TGTGCCAGCAGTCACCTTAGGTCCTCCGGGGCCAACGTCCTGACTTTC.

V is TRBV5-1 and J is TRBJ2-1; D gene unclear. The germline V gene encodes CDR1 SGHRS and CDR2 YFSETQ. CDR3 length: 16 residues. V was shortened by 0 bases and J by 3 bases, with 13 bases between the two germline ends. CDR3 protein: CASSLGPTTDYNEQFF. The CDR3 region has the DNA TGCGCCAGCAGCTTGGGTCCTACGACCGACTACAATGAGCAGTTCTTC.

The chain links TRBV15 to TRBJ2-5; TRBD2 aligns across 8 bases. The CDR3 has 17 residues. The germline V gene encodes CDR1 LNHNV and CDR2 YYDKDF (reference sequence). With V trimmed by 1 base and J by 1 base, 8 bases remained unmatched. This CDR3 reads CATSRGGLGRAQETQYF. DNA of the CDR3: TGTGCCACCAGCAGAGGGGGACTAGGGAGGGCCCAAGAGACCCAGTACTTC.

The chain uses TRBV12-3 or TRBV12-4 and TRBJ1-1; D not certain. The V end lost 7 bases, the J end lost 0 bases, and 9 bases lay between the germline ends. The CDR3 runs to 13 residues. CDR3 in amino acids: CASKFWMNTEAFF. The CDR3 DNA follows: TGTGCCAGCAAGTTTTGGATGAACACTGAAGCTTTCTTT.

This chain joins TRBV2 and TRBJ2-2, with a possible D match to TRBD1 (6 bases). The CDR3 is 17 residues long. Trimming removed 7 bases from V and 3 bases from J, with 21 bases in between. CDR1 is SNHLY and CDR2 is FYNNEI in the germline V gene. CDR3 in amino acids: CASTERVGRGDTGELFF. CDR3 coding DNA: TGTGCCAGCACCGAGAGGGTCGGCAGGGGTGACACCGGGGAGCTGTTTTTT.

This clonotype turned up a few times. J is TRBJ1-5 and V is TRBV12-3 or TRBV12-4; TRBD1 agrees at 7 bases. V lost 5 bases, J lost 3 bases, and 7 bases stayed unmatched. The CDR3 contains 15 residues. The CDR3 DNA sequence: TGTGCCAGCAGTATCCGGGACAGCCTCAATCAGCCCCAGCATTTT. Encoded protein: CASSIRDSLNQPQHF.

This clonotype has just a few counts. V gene TRBV29-1 combines with J gene TRBJ2-1; 15 bases agree with TRBD2. With V trimmed by 7 bases and J by 5 bases, 6 bases remained unmatched. In germline, CDR1 is SQVTM, CDR2 ANQGSEA. The length of the CDR3 is 15 residues. CDR3 sequence reads: CSAGGTSGGHNEQFF. The CDR3 DNA reads as TGCAGCGCTGGAGGGACTAGCGGGGGGCACAATGAGCAGTTCTTC.

There are many counts of this clonotype. At one boundary the junction diverges from the germline segment, which might be a read error. The chain combines TRBV7-2 with TRBJ2-7, with D possibly matching TRBD1 (5 bases). The CDR3 consists of 13 residues. Germline V gene lookup returns CDR1 SGHTA and CDR2 FQGNSA. Written as DNA, the CDR3 is TGTGCCAGCAGTTTAGGGGCAGGCTACGAGCAGTACTTC. It yields the protein CASSLGAGYEQYF. Complete variable domain (other parts from reference TRBV7-2 and TRBJ2-7): GAGVSQSPSNKVTEKGKDVELRCDPISGHTALYWYRQSLGQGLEFLIYFQGNSAPDKSGLPSDRFSAERTGGSVSTLTIQRTQQEDSAVYLCASSLGAGYEQYFGPGTRLTVT.

This clonotype was observed a handful of times. This chain links TRBV29-1 with TRBJ2-3, with D perhaps matching TRBD1 (6 bases). The CDR3 loop spans 13 amino acids. V was cut by 7 bases and J by 2 bases, with 13 bases left in between. From germline, CDR1 is SQVTM and CDR2 ANQGSEA. In DNA, the CDR3 is TGCAGCGCCATACAGGGAACCACAGATACGCAGTATTTT. Protein sequence: CSAIQGTTDTQYF.

This clonotype was seen a few times. The chain's CDR3 is CASSEAVREAFF. DNA for the CDR3: TGTGCCAGCAGTGAAGCGGTCCGTGAAGCTTTCTTT. The J gene is TRBJ1-1, the V gene TRBV2; D gene ambiguous. The CDR3 consists of 12 residues. Trimming took off 0 bases at V and 7 bases at J, with 6 bases between the two ends. In germline, CDR1 is SNHLY, CDR2 FYNNEI. Combining the CDR3 with reference TRBV2 and TRBJ1-1 gives the whole variable domain EPEVTQTPSHQVTQMGQEVILRCVPISNHLYFYWYRQILGQKVEFLVSFYNNEISEKSEIFDDQFSVERPDGSNFTLKIRSTKLEDSAMYFCASSEAVREAFFGQGTRLTVV.

V is TRBV27 and J is TRBJ2-7; TRBD1 matches 9 bases. Unmatched junction bases numbered 4, after V lost 6 bases and J lost 4 bases. Germline V CDR1 and CDR2: MNHEY, SMNVEV (reference sequence). The CDR3 extends over 13 amino acids. The DNA of the CDR3 is TGTGCCAGCAGCCGACAGGGGGAGTACGAGCAGTACTTC. Its protein product is CASSRQGEYEQYF.

About this clonotype itself: A junction end diverges from the germline sequence, so it may reflect a read error. V and J are TRBV6-6 and TRBJ2-7; D is possibly TRBD2 (7 bases). Germline lookup yields CDR1 MNHNY and CDR2 SVGAGI (reference sequence). The CDR3 sequence is 13 residues long. The CDR3 sequence: CASSYVPGRGPFF. The CDR3 DNA is TGTGCCAGCAGTTACGTCCCAGGGCGGGGGCCCTTCTTC.

The CDR3 nucleotides are TGTGCCAGCAGCTTAGGCCAGTCTATAGATACGCAGTATTTT. It specifies CASSLGQSIDTQYF. The chain has TRBV13 and TRBJ2-3, with D unresolved. CDR1 and CDR2 (germline): PRHDT, FYEKMQ (reference sequence). V was pared by 0 bases and J by 5 bases, with 9 bases between. This CDR3 contains 14 residues.

The rearrangement joins TRBV2 to TRBJ2-5; 10 nucleotides line up with TRBD1. The CDR3 is made up of 13 amino acids. V trimming: 6 bases; J trimming: 7 bases; junction bases outside the gene matches: 5. Per the germline V gene, CDR1 is SNHLY and CDR2 is FYNNEI. The CDR3 DNA follows: TGTGCCAGCAGGGGACAGGGGCGCGCGACCCAGTACTTC. Translating gives CASRGQGRATQYF. The full variable domain, with the rest looked up from reference TRBV2 and TRBJ2-5, is EPEVTQTPSHQVTQMGQEVILRCVPISNHLYFYWYRQILGQKVEFLVSFYNNEISEKSEIFDDQFSVERPDGSNFTLKIRSTKLEDSAMYFCASRGQGRATQYFGPGTRLLVL.

This clonotype came up a few times. The chain is built from TRBV9 and TRBJ2-2; D might be TRBD1 (6 bases). Germline V gives CDR1 SGDLS, CDR2 YYNGEE. The CDR3 consists of 13 residues. V shed 3 bases and J shed 9 bases, with 12 bases lying between them. In nucleotides, the CDR3 is TGTGCCAGCAGCGCACAGGGTACCAGGGAGCTGTTTTTT. Its translation: CASSAQGTRELFF.

The chain recombines TRBV7-9 with TRBJ1-4, with 8 bases that match TRBD1. This CDR3 comprises 15 residues. Germline loops: CDR1 SEHNR, CDR2 FQNEAQ (reference sequence). V lost 5 bases, J lost 8 bases, and 10 bases stayed unmatched. CDR3 loop: CASSLQRTGREKLFF. In nucleotides, the CDR3 is TGTGCCAGCAGCCTCCAGAGGACAGGGCGGGAAAAACTGTTTTTT.

In its sample, this clonotype was seen many times. The chain joins TRBV6-5 to TRBJ2-7; D uncertain. Trimming took 2 bases from V and 6 from J, leaving 11 bases between them. CDR1 MNHEY and CDR2 SVGAGI come from the germline V gene. The CDR3 contains 13 residues. The CDR3 DNA is TGTGCCAGCAGTTACCAACCACTCTCCGAGCAGTACTTC. It translates to CASSYQPLSEQYF.

This clonotype was counted a few times. The genes are TRBV12-3 or TRBV12-4 and TRBJ1-5, with TRBD1 matching over 7 bases. There are 15 residues in the CDR3. V gave up 0 bases and J gave up 4 bases; unmatched junction bases: 3. CDR3: CASSLARDRNQPQHF. The CDR3 DNA reads as TGTGCCAGCAGTTTAGCTCGGGACAGAAATCAGCCCCAGCATTTT.